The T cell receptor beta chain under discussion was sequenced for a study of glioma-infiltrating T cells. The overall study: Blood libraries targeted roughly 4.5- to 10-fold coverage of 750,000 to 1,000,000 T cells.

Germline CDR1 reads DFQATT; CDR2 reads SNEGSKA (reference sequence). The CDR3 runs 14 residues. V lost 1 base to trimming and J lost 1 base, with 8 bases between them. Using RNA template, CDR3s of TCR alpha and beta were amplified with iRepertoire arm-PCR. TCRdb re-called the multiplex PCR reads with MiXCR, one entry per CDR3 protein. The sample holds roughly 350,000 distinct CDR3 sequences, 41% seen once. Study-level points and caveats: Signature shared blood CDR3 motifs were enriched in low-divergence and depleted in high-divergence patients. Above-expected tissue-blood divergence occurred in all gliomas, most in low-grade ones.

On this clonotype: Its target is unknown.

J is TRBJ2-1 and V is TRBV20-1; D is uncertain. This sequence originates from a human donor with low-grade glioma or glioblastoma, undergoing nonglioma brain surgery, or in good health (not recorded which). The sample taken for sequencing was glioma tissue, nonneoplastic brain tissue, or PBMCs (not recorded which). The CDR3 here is CSARGVSSYNEQFF. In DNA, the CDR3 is TGCAGTGCTAGAGGGGTGTCATCCTACAATGAGCAGTTCTTC.